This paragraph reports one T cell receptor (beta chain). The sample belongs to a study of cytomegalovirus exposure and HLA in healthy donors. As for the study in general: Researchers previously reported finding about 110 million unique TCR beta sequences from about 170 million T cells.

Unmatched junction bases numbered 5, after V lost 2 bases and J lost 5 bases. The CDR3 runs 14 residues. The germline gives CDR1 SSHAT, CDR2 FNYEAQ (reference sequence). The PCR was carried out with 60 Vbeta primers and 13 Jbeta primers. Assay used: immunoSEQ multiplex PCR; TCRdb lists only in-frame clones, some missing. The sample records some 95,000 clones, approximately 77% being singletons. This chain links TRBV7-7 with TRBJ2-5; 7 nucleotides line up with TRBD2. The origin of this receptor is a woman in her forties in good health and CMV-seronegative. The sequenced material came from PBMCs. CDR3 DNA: TGTGCCAGCAGCTTAAGGGTCGGGGGGGAGACCCAGTACTTC. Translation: CASSLRVGGETQYF.